Listed below are T cell receptor beta chains from one sample, sequenced in a study. TCRdb called the RT-PCR reads again in MiXCR, with one record for every CDR3 protein. Among fewer than 800,000 distinct CDR3 sequences listed, approximately 14% were seen once. Source material: memory CD4+ T cells from blood. These receptors were obtained from a female donor in good health, serving as a healthy control. CDR3s include the opening cysteine and the closing phenylalanine or tryptophan. D genes are given only for firm matches. The size entry is marked missing in some rows and otherwise reads once, few, many or a size class.

clone_size	v_call	d_call	j_call	cdr3_nt	cdr3_aa
NA	TRBV18	TRBD1	TRBJ1-2	TGTGCCAGCTCCCCACCGGACAGGGAAAGCGGCTACACCTTC	CASSPPDRESGYTF
many	TRBV7-3	NA	TRBJ1-2	TGTGCCAGCAGCCTGGGGGGTAGTGATGACTACACCTTC	CASSLGGSDDYTF
few	TRBV25-1	NA	TRBJ2-3	TGTGCCAGCAGTGAATACGCAGGGAGGAGCACAGATACGCAGTATTTT	CASSEYAGRSTDTQYF
few	TRBV28	NA	TRBJ1-1	TGTGCCAGCAGTTTAGGTGTTCAGCAGAACACTGAAGCTTTCTTT	CASSLGVQQNTEAFF
many	TRBV6-5	TRBD1	TRBJ2-7	TGTGCCAGCAGTACGGGAACCCCCAGACAGGGGAGGAACGAGCAGTACTTC	CASSTGTPRQGRNEQYF
NA	TRBV29-1	TRBD2	TRBJ2-7	TGCAGCGTTGAAGGAGGGCTAGCGGGAGGGGGGGCCTACGAGCAGTACTTC	CSVEGGLAGGGAYEQYF
NA	TRBV20-1	NA	TRBJ1-6	TGCAGTGCTGGCAGAAGTCACTCAAATTCACCCCTCCACTTT	CSAGRSHSNSPLHF
NA	TRBV7-3	TRBD1	TRBJ1-1	TGTGCCAGCAGATCAGGACAGGGAACTGAAGCTTTCTTT	CASRSGQGTEAFF
many	TRBV27	TRBD2	TRBJ2-2	TGTGCCAGCAGTTTGGGGACTAGCGCCGGGGAGCTGTTTTTT	CASSLGTSAGELFF
few	TRBV20-1	TRBD1	TRBJ1-1	TGCAGTGCTAGAGGGACCTTACAGGGGACGAACACTGAAGCTTTCTTT	CSARGTLQGTNTEAFF
many	TRBV20-1	NA	TRBJ2-5	TGCAGTGCAGTCCTGAGGGAGACCCAGTACTTC	CSAVLRETQYF
few	TRBV9	TRBD2	TRBJ2-1	TGTGCCAGCAGCGTGGGGCCTAGCGGGGGCAATGAGCAGTTCTTC	CASSVGPSGGNEQFF
NA	TRBV7-2	NA	TRBJ2-5	TGTGCCAGCAGCTTAATAAGGGAAGAGACCCAGTACTTC	CASSLIREETQYF
few	TRBV20-1	NA	TRBJ2-2	TGCAGTGCTAGAGGCCTGAACACCGGGGAGCTGTTTTTT	CSARGLNTGELFF
NA	TRBV12-3/TRBV12-4	TRBD1	TRBJ1-4	TGTGCCAGCAGCATCAACTCGGGACAGGGGGAAAAACTGTTTTTT	CASSINSGQGEKLFF
NA	TRBV18	NA	TRBJ2-2	TGTGCCAGCTCACCACGCGTGGGCAGAGGGTCGGTCGCCGGGGAGCTGTTTTTT	CASSPRVGRGSVAGELFF
few	TRBV19	TRBD1	TRBJ1-6	TGTGCCAGTAGTACAGGACAGGGGTTTAATTCACCCCTCCACTTT	CASSTGQGFNSPLHF
NA	TRBV10-3	TRBD1	TRBJ1-2	TGTGCCATCAGTGAACAGGGGAGCTACACCTTC	CAISEQGSYTF
few	TRBV14	NA	TRBJ2-1	TGTGCCAGCAGCCTTGGGCCGGCCCGGTGGAGGGAGCAGTTCTTC	CASSLGPARWREQFF
few	TRBV4-3	TRBD1	TRBJ1-6	TGCGCCAGCAGCCAGACAGGGGGCGTTTCACCCCTCCACTTT	CASSQTGGVSPLHF
many	TRBV6-5	NA	TRBJ1-1	TGTGCCAGCAGCCACCGGGAAGGGAAGACTGAAGCTTTCTTT	CASSHREGKTEAFF
NA	TRBV15	NA	TRBJ2-5	TGTGCCACCAGAGGGGTGGCTAGTCGAGGGACCCAGTACTTC	CATRGVASRGTQYF
few	TRBV3-1	NA	TRBJ1-2	TGTGCCAGCAGCTACGGGACCCACTCTAACTATGGCTACACCTTC	CASSYGTHSNYGYTF
many	TRBV7-2	TRBD2	TRBJ2-1	TGTGCCAGCAGCTTAAAACTAGCGGGAGGGTTGGGTGAGCAGTTCTTC	CASSLKLAGGLGEQFF